The rows below give T cell receptor beta chains drawn from one sample of a study of CD8 T cells in ankylosing spondylitis. TCRdb processed the 5' RACE reads anew with MiXCR; each CDR3 protein has one entry. The profile shows about 330,000 distinct CDR3 sequences, less than 10% of them singletons. The source material was blood, either unsorted or a sorted T cell fraction (not recorded which). The receptors here all came from a male donor with ankylosing spondylitis. Both conserved end residues are trimmed from each CDR3. D genes are given only for firm matches.

length	D	V	CDR3
11	NA	TRBV20-1	SARGRVNQPQH
14	NA	TRBV18	ASSPAAVSAGDTQY
11	NA	TRBV18	ASSPGDRVEQY
12	TRBD1	TRBV27	ASSFRGRQETQY
14	NA	TRBV10-3	AISDPRTAFNYGYT
15	NA	TRBV5-1	ASSLRTGRLDTGELF
15	TRBD2	TRBV6-5	ASSWGLAGDITNEQF
12	TRBD2	TRBV7-3	ASSPRGGDDEQY
15	TRBD1	TRBV6-1	ASIAQGQARNTGELF
14	NA	TRBV7-9	ASSLNFQGDSYEQY
10	NA	TRBV29-1	SVEERGSEQY
13	NA	TRBV7-3	ASSPRRTDTDTQY
12	NA	TRBV27	ASSPAQGRYEQY
13	TRBD1	TRBV12-5	ASGLGQGAVNEQF
13	TRBD2	TRBV29-1	SVEDLAADTDTQY
13	NA	TRBV15	ATSRDIGVDSPLH
11	NA	TRBV7-2	ASSLNGLETQY
13	NA	TRBV7-2	ASSRQGLGAYEQY
17	TRBD2	TRBV3-1	ASSRPRWLAGGTSYEQY
14	NA	TRBV4-2	ASSQVGSATTYEQY
13	NA	TRBV9	ASSVDAGNFYGYT
13	TRBD2	TRBV5-1	ASSPGRAYSYEQY
12	NA	TRBV29-1	SVSRLTGNTEAF
14	TRBD2	TRBV7-6	ASSAGLASNTGELF
12	NA	TRBV5-1	ASSFTANTGELF
11	NA	TRBV12-3/TRBV12-4	ANSLMDPYEQY
15	TRBD2	TRBV24-1	ATSDFASGRPYNEQF
14	NA	TRBV27	ASSPAPYRDAYEQY
14	NA	TRBV20-1	SASSFGRRDTGELF
14	TRBD2	TRBV7-8	ASSLGTSVRTGELS